What follows is one T cell receptor (beta chain) and its context. Its matching antigen is unknown. This specimen comes from a study of T cell responses to AZD1222 COVID-19 vaccine. This CDR3 contains 10 residues. Germline V gene lookup returns CDR1 SEHNR and CDR2 FQNEAQ (reference sequence). V lost 6 bases and J lost 4, with 3 bases in between. Study results and caveats: The CD4 TCRs associated with vaccination extended across spike and predominated at 160-218 and 743-854. Most donors were white British, females outnumbered males, and clonal diversity was possibly underestimated. The peak T cell response came first, and repertoires were sampled only after it.

The table came from immunoSEQ multiplex PCR; TCRdb's copy has only in-frame clones and leaves some out. Here the sample spans around 83,000 clones, roughly 88% being singletons. The receptor comes from an adult in good health. The source was peripheral blood, collected on day 0 of AZD1222 vaccination. V and J are TRBV7-9 and TRBJ2-5; D gene ambiguous. This CDR3 reads CASSSETQYF. In nucleotides, the CDR3 is TGTGCCAGCAGTTCAGAGACCCAGTACTTC.